These 5 T cell receptor beta chains share one sample of origin, sequenced in a study of blood T cell repertoires in COVID-19. The assay was immunoSEQ multiplex PCR, and TCRdb's table has in-frame clones only and misses some. Among roughly 440,000 clones listed, approximately 90% were seen once. The sample taken for sequencing was peripheral blood. The source of these receptors is a woman between 50 and 59 years old with COVID-19, enrolled during active disease.

V is TRBV7-7 and J is TRBJ2-1; D unclear. The V gene's germline CDR1 is SSHAT and CDR2 FNYEAQ (reference sequence). This CDR3 region has 15 residues. V lost 0 bases to trimming and J lost 5 bases, with 11 bases between them. The CDR3 here is CASSLAGFPDNEQFF. The CDR3 nucleotides are TGTGCCAGCAGCTTAGCCGGGTTTCCCGACAATGAGCAGTTCTTC.

Remarks on this clone: This could be a read error, since a much larger clone is one nucleotide away. Other DNA sequences in this sample translate to the same CDR3. The chain carries TRBV3-1 (or the pseudogene TRBV3-2) and TRBJ2-3; no reliable D call. Trimming pared 4 bases from V and 2 bases from J, leaving 4 bases between. This CDR3 spans 12 amino acids. The germline gives CDR1 LGHDT, CDR2 YNNKEL (reference sequence). In DNA form, the CDR3 reads TGTGCCAGCAGCCTCCACACAGATACGCAGTATTTT. It translates to CASSLHTDTQYF.

The rearrangement uses TRBV28 and TRBJ1-1; D is ambiguous. The CDR3 runs 14 residues. From germline, CDR1 is MDHEN and CDR2 SYDVKM. Between the trimmed V and J ends, which lost 2 bases and 0 bases, there was a span of 7 bases. The CDR3 nucleotides are TGTGCCAGCAGTTTAAGCGAGGTGAACACTGAAGCTTTCTTT. It specifies CASSLSEVNTEAFF.

Remarks on this clone: The identical CDR3 is also encoded by other nucleotide sequences in the sample. V is TRBV27 and J is TRBJ1-5; D is possibly TRBD1 (6 bases). This CDR3 has 13 residues. The V gene lost 4 bases and the J gene lost 2 bases, with 6 bases spanning the gap. Germline V lookup: CDR1 MNHEY, CDR2 SMNVEV (reference sequence). The CDR3: CASSYRGNQPQHF. CDR3 nucleotide sequence: TGTGCCAGCAGTTACAGGGGCAATCAGCCCCAGCATTTT.

The genes are TRBV9 and TRBJ1-4; a possible D gene is TRBD1 (5 bases). The CDR3 totals 14 residues. Trimming took off 2 bases at V and 4 bases at J, with 9 bases between the two ends. The germline gives CDR1 SGDLS, CDR2 YYNGEE. The CDR3 DNA reads as TGTGCCAGCAGCGTCGGCAGGGTTAATGAAAAACTGTTTTTT. It specifies CASSVGRVNEKLFF.